Presented here are 8 T cell receptor beta chains from one specimen sequenced in a study of tumor-infiltrating lymphocytes in localized non-small cell lung cancer. The assay was immunoSEQ multiplex PCR, and TCRdb's table has in-frame clones only and misses some. There are about 12,000 clones in the sample; just over 85% occur only once, and 7.5% to 9.5% lies in the top ten. The sample was lung tumor tissue. All receptors come from a human donor with non-small cell lung cancer.

The chain uses TRBV10-3 and TRBJ1-2, with a weak D call TRBD1 (5 bases). The CDR3 covers 13 residues. Per the germline V gene, CDR1 is ENHRY and CDR2 is SYGVKD. The germline V and J ends were trimmed by 4 bases and 7 bases, with 13 bases remaining between them. This chain's CDR3 is CAISVTRVSGYTF. As DNA, the CDR3 is TGTGCCATCAGTGTTACCAGGGTTTCTGGCTACACCTTC.

The chain recombines TRBV29-1 with TRBJ1-1; D might be TRBD1 (5 bases). The germline V and J ends were trimmed by 6 bases and 1 base, with 15 bases remaining between them. The CDR3 consists of 14 residues. Germline V gene lookup returns CDR1 SQVTM and CDR2 ANQGSEA. CDR3 nucleotide sequence: TGCAGCGTCCGACCTTCGGGGGGGAACACTGAAGCTTTCTTT. Translating it yields CSVRPSGGNTEAFF.

This clone is a singleton in its sample. The V gene is TRBV27, the J gene TRBJ2-3; D unclear. V lost 7 bases and J lost 0, with 11 bases in between. CDR1 MNHEY and CDR2 SMNVEV come from the germline V gene (reference sequence). There are 14 residues in the CDR3. Here the CDR3 reads CASKPLGSTDTQYF. The CDR3 bases are TGTGCCAGCAAGCCTCTTGGGAGCACAGATACGCAGTATTTT.

In its sample, this clone was seen a few times. The rearrangement joins TRBV10-2 to TRBJ2-3; 7 bases agree with TRBD2. This CDR3 spans 13 amino acids. The germline V gene has CDR1 WSHSY and CDR2 SAAADI. J was trimmed by 2 bases and V by 7 bases; bases with no gene match: 3. The CDR3 protein is CASKLALTDTQYF. The CDR3, as DNA: TGCGCCAGCAAACTAGCGCTCACAGATACGCAGTATTTT.

This CDR3 reads CASSSSGTRRFQETQYF. In DNA form, the CDR3 reads TGCGCCAGCAGCTCCTCCGGGACTCGACGATTCCAAGAGACCCAGTACTTC. V usage is TRBV5-1 and J usage is TRBJ2-5; perhaps TRBD2 as D (6 bases). The CDR3 is 17 amino acids. Germline CDR1 reads SGHRS; CDR2 reads YFSETQ. V was shortened by 3 bases and J by 1 base, with 19 bases between the two germline ends.

This chain uses TRBV15 with TRBJ2-2; a weak D match, TRBD2 (6 bases). The CDR3 is 16 amino acids. CDR1 and CDR2 from the germline V gene are LNHNV and YYDKDF (reference sequence). V was trimmed by 0 bases and J by 0 bases, leaving 8 bases between them. The CDR3 coding sequence is TGTGCCACCAGCAGAGAGGGGGGAACGAACACCGGGGAGCTGTTTTTT. Protein: CATSREGGTNTGELFF.

The rearrangement uses TRBV10-2 and TRBJ2-5; 9 bases match TRBD1. Germline CDR1 WSHSY, CDR2 SAAADI. V gave up 6 bases and J gave up 11 bases; unmatched junction bases: 13. This CDR3 is 14 amino acids long. The CDR3 sequence is CASSLRDRARAQYF. CDR3 sequence (DNA): TGCGCCAGCAGCCTCCGGGACAGGGCAAGGGCGCAGTACTTC.

The chain employs TRBV4-1 and TRBJ1-4, with no clear D. Trimming took 1 base from V and 7 from J, leaving 4 bases between them. CDR1 and CDR2 from the germline V gene are MGHRA and YSYEKL. This CDR3 is built from 12 residues. CDR3 residues: CASSQVGEKLFF. CDR3 DNA: TGCGCCAGCAGCCAAGTGGGTGAAAAACTGTTTTTT.